The 31 T cell receptor beta chains below come from one sample, sequenced in a study of T-cell memory formation after mild COVID-19. TCRdb reprocessed the 5' RACE reads via MiXCR and lists one record per CDR3 protein. The repertoire holds 5,000 or so distinct CDR3 sequences, with 44% as singletons. Material for sequencing was PBMCs or a T cell subset sorted from them (not recorded which). The receptors were sampled from an adult who had mild COVID-19 (a few samples of this study predate the infection). Cell type and time point are not known.

The sample holds many counts of this clonotype. The genes are TRBV19 and TRBJ2-1; D uncertain. This CDR3 spans 15 amino acids. Germline V gene sequence: CDR1 LNHDA, CDR2 SQIVND (reference sequence). Trimming took off 3 bases at V and 3 bases at J, with 12 bases between the two ends. DNA for the CDR3: TGTGCCAGTAGTATTTGGGCCATGAACTACAATGAGCAGTTCTTC. Its translation: CASSIWAMNYNEQFF.

This clonotype counts as medium-sized. This chain links TRBV9 with TRBJ2-3; no clear D. The V gene lost 1 base and the J gene lost 0 bases, with 3 bases spanning the gap. Germline V gives CDR1 SGDLS, CDR2 YYNGEE. The CDR3 covers 13 residues. The CDR3 DNA follows: TGTGCCAGCAGCGTACGGAGCACAGATACGCAGTATTTT. It codes for CASSVRSTDTQYF.

This clonotype was observed many times. The rearrangement joins TRBV7-2 to TRBJ2-3, with 8 bases identical to TRBD2. This CDR3 is built from 18 residues. V dropped 2 bases and J dropped 0; count of bases not matched to a gene: 10. Per the germline V gene, CDR1 is SGHTA and CDR2 is FQGNSA. The chain's CDR3 is CASSLRGAGGPSTDTQYF. The CDR3, as DNA: TGTGCCAGCAGCTTAAGGGGGGCGGGGGGACCTAGCACAGATACGCAGTATTTT.

By sample share, this clonotype is medium-sized (0.01 to 0.1%). The rearrangement links TRBV20-1 to TRBJ1-4; 8 bases are shared with TRBD1. Per the germline V gene, CDR1 is DFQATT and CDR2 is SNEGSKA (reference sequence). Trimming cost V 6 bases and J 7 bases; bases outside gene matches: 7. The CDR3 is made up of 13 amino acids. The CDR3 reads CSARQGAGEKLFF. The CDR3 DNA follows: TGCAGTGCCAGGCAGGGGGCAGGTGAAAAACTGTTTTTT.

This clonotype was seen only a few times. The chain recombines TRBV7-9 with TRBJ1-1; D is unclear. CDR1 and CDR2 from the germline V gene are SEHNR and FQNEAQ (reference sequence). With 5 bases removed from V and 1 base from J, the gap between germline ends came to 11 bases. This CDR3 is built from 14 residues. The CDR3 region is CASSVKGRNTEAFF. The CDR3, as DNA: TGTGCCAGCAGCGTCAAAGGGAGGAACACTGAAGCTTTCTTT.

This clonotype is classed as medium-sized. The chain has TRBV7-9 and TRBJ2-3; 8 bases agree with TRBD2. This CDR3 is 15 amino acids long. V shed 5 bases and J 6 bases; nucleotides not matched to a gene: 10. Germline V lookup: CDR1 SEHNR, CDR2 FQNEAQ (reference sequence). The DNA of the CDR3 is TGTGCCAGCAGCCCCCTCGGCGGGGGGATGGATACGCAGTATTTT. This encodes CASSPLGGGMDTQYF.

This clonotype counts as medium-sized. The rearrangement joins TRBV6-2 or TRBV6-3 to TRBJ2-7, with D perhaps being TRBD1 or TRBD2 (5 bases each). The V gene's germline CDR1 is MNHEY and CDR2 SVGEGT. The CDR3 consists of 16 residues. Trimming cost V 0 bases and J 2 bases, with 14 bases left between them. The CDR3 sequence is CASSYSIRDRTYEQYF. The CDR3 bases are TGTGCCAGCAGTTACTCGATCCGGGACCGAACCTACGAGCAGTACTTC.

In its sample, this clonotype ranks as medium-sized. The chain links TRBV15 to TRBJ2-5; 10 nucleotides align to TRBD1. This CDR3 is built from 18 residues. The germline CDR1 and CDR2 sequences are LNHNV and YYDKDF (reference sequence). Trimming removed 2 bases from V and 3 bases from J; junction bases left unmatched: 12. CDR3 bases: TGTGCCACCAGCAGACACCCTCACTCCGGGACAGGGGAAGAGACCCAGTACTTC. This gives the protein CATSRHPHSGTGEETQYF.

There are many counts of this clonotype. The gene calls are TRBV7-8 and TRBJ1-4; no reliable D call. The length of the CDR3 is 11 residues. Germline V gene sequence: CDR1 SGHVS, CDR2 FQNEAQ. The V gene lost 2 bases and the J gene lost 8 bases, with 3 bases spanning the gap. The CDR3 bases are TGTGCCAGCAGCTTATCAGAAAAACTGTTTTTT. Its translation: CASSLSEKLFF.

CDR3 coding DNA: TGCGCCAGCAGCCAAGGGGGCAGGGGGCGAGAGACCCAGTACTTC. This translates into CASSQGGRGRETQYF. This chain links TRBV4-1 with TRBJ2-5, with 8 bases lining up with TRBD1. V was clipped by 1 base and J by 4 bases; unmatched bases: 5. The germline V gene has CDR1 MGHRA and CDR2 YSYEKL. The CDR3 runs 15 residues.

This clonotype has a single count. This chain uses TRBV4-2 with TRBJ2-7, with D possibly TRBD2 on 6 matching bases. Germline CDR1 reads LGHNA; CDR2 reads YNFKEQ. V dropped 3 bases and J dropped 0 bases, with 12 bases sitting between them. The length of the CDR3 is 15 residues. CDR3 sequence (DNA): TGTGCCAGCAGCCAGGGCGGGGTAAGCTCCTACGAGCAGTACTTC. Translating gives CASSQGGVSSYEQYF.

This clonotype is labeled medium-sized. The chain links TRBV15 to TRBJ1-1; possibly TRBD1 for D (5 bases). This CDR3 is built from 15 residues. Germline CDR1 and CDR2: LNHNV and YYDKDF (reference sequence). V lost 0 bases and J 4 bases, leaving 12 bases between the germline ends. The CDR3 DNA is TGTGCCACCAGCAGAGACAGGGCCCGTATCACTGAAGCTTTCTTT. The encoded protein is CATSRDRARITEAFF.

This clonotype is medium-sized within its sample. CDR3 protein: CASSYSSTGLNEKLFF. The CDR3, as DNA: TGTGCCAGCAGTTACTCGTCGACAGGGTTAAATGAAAAACTGTTTTTT. The chain is built from TRBV6-6 and TRBJ1-4; 7 bases map to TRBD1. CDR3 length: 16 residues. J lost 5 bases, V lost 0 bases, and 6 bases had no gene match. Germline CDR1 reads MNHNY; CDR2 reads SVGAGI (reference sequence).

By share of the sample, this clonotype is medium-sized (0.01 to 0.1%). The chain recombines TRBV3-1 with TRBJ2-2, with 13 bases that match TRBD2. V was pared by 4 bases and J by 6 bases, with 5 bases of the junction left unmatched. CDR3 size: 16 residues. Per germline, CDR1 LGHDT and CDR2 YNNKEL (reference sequence). The CDR3, as DNA: TGTGCCAGCAGCCGAGGACTAGCGGGGGTGGCCGGGGAGCTGTTTTTT. Protein: CASSRGLAGVAGELFF.

V and J are TRBV6-1 and TRBJ2-7, with D possibly matching TRBD2 (6 bases). Germline values: CDR1 MNHNS, CDR2 SASEGT. The CDR3 contains 12 residues. This chain's CDR3 is CAMASDTYEQYF. In nucleotides, the CDR3 is TGTGCAATGGCTAGCGATACTTACGAGCAGTACTTC.

This clonotype has a count of ten or more. This chain links TRBV4-1 with TRBJ2-1, with TRBD1 as a possible D gene (5 bases). The CDR3 extends over 16 amino acids. Between the trimmed V and J ends, which lost 2 bases and 1 base, there was a span of 12 bases. Germline assignment: CDR1 MGHRA and CDR2 YSYEKL. CDR3 amino acids: CASSQPARASYNEQFF. The DNA of the CDR3 is TGCGCCAGCAGCCAACCGGCCAGGGCGTCCTACAATGAGCAGTTCTTC.

The chain joins TRBV5-1 to TRBJ1-6; D not resolved. V lost 0 bases to trimming and J lost 7 bases, with 8 bases between them. Germline CDR1 and CDR2: SGHRS and YFSETQ. CDR3 size: 14 residues. CDR3 sequence (DNA): TGCGCCAGCAGCTTGGGTCAGCGGAATTCACCCCTCCACTTT. Its protein product is CASSLGQRNSPLHF.

This clonotype occurred once. This chain uses TRBV11-2 with TRBJ2-3, with D perhaps given as TRBD1 or TRBD2 (5 bases each). Trimming removed 5 bases at V and 2 bases at J, with 14 bases between. From germline, CDR1 is SGHAT and CDR2 FQNNGV. The CDR3 has 15 amino acids. The CDR3 coding sequence is TGTGCCAGCAGCCGGCCGGGACCCTCCACAGATACGCAGTATTTT. The encoded protein is CASSRPGPSTDTQYF.

By share, this clonotype counts as medium-sized. The chain combines TRBV6-2 or TRBV6-3 with TRBJ1-5, with D perhaps matching TRBD1 (5 bases). Looked up from germline, CDR1 is MNHEY and CDR2 is SVGEGT. The CDR3 extends over 17 amino acids. V was clipped by 2 bases and J by 1 base, with 15 bases between them. DNA for the CDR3: TGTGCCAGCAGTTACCTACCGGACATTTTGAGCAATCAGCCCCAGCATTTT. This gives the protein CASSYLPDILSNQPQHF.

A single count supports this clonotype. This chain links TRBV14 with TRBJ2-7; D is undetermined. Trimming took 3 bases from V and 3 from J, leaving 9 bases between them. CDR3 length: 13 residues. Germline CDR1 reads SGHDN; CDR2 reads FVKESK. CDR3 loop: CASSHFDGYEQYF. The CDR3 DNA sequence: TGTGCCAGCAGCCATTTCGACGGCTACGAGCAGTACTTC.

The sample holds many counts of this clonotype. The chain combines TRBV12-3 or TRBV12-4 with TRBJ1-2; TRBD1 might be the D (6 bases). There are 19 residues in the CDR3. The ends were cut back, 3 bases at V and 8 bases at J, with 31 bases in the middle. The CDR3 region is CASSFPPRDRKICIGGYTF. The DNA for the CDR3 is TGTGCCAGCAGTTTCCCCCCTCGAGACAGGAAAATATGTATTGGGGGCTACACCTTC.

At least ten counts were recorded for this clonotype. The genes are TRBV6-2 or TRBV6-3 and TRBJ2-3, with D perhaps matching TRBD1 or TRBD2 (5 bases each). The CDR3 spans 15 residues. Germline V gene data show CDR1 as MNHEY and CDR2 as SVGEGT. V was cut by 3 bases and J by 9 bases, with 19 bases left in between. CDR3 sequence: CASSYTWDPGHTQYF. In DNA, the CDR3 is TGTGCCAGCAGTTATACGTGGGACCCGGGTCACACGCAGTATTTT.

This clonotype is termed medium-sized. J is TRBJ2-1 and V is TRBV21-1. TRBV21-1 corresponds to a pseudogene. The CDR3 has 17 amino acids. This chain's CDR3 is CASSKSHESPGGNEQFF. In nucleotides, the CDR3 is TGTGCCAGCAGCAAAAGTCACGAGTCGCCAGGCGGAAATGAGCAGTTCTTC.

This clonotype qualifies as medium-sized. The chain has TRBV18 and TRBJ2-1; D unresolved. From germline, CDR1 is KGHSH and CDR2 LQKENI. The ends were cut back, 3 bases at V and 10 bases at J, with 16 bases in the middle. CDR3 length: 14 residues. The CDR3 sequence is CASSPQESADEQFF. DNA for the CDR3: TGTGCCAGCTCACCCCAGGAGTCGGCGGACGAGCAGTTCTTC. Full variable domain (missing parts from reference TRBV18 and TRBJ2-1): NAGVMQNPRHLVRRRGQEARLRCSPMKGHSHVYWYRQLPEEGLKFMVYLQKENIIDESGMPKERFSAEFPKEGPSILRIQQVVRGDSAAYFCASSPQESADEQFFGPGTRLTVL.

V usage is TRBV5-1 and J usage is TRBJ1-1; D may be TRBD1 (5 bases). V was trimmed by 9 bases and J by 1 base, leaving 16 bases between them. Germline lookup yields CDR1 SGHRS and CDR2 YFSETQ. The CDR3 runs 14 residues. This CDR3 reads CATRLGGGNTEAFF. The CDR3 DNA is TGCGCCACTCGCCTCGGCGGGGGGAACACTGAAGCTTTCTTT.

This clonotype is labeled as medium-sized (0.01 to 0.1%). The V and J genes are TRBV28 and TRBJ2-2; a weak D match, TRBD1 (6 bases). Germline V gives CDR1 MDHEN, CDR2 SYDVKM. V lost 6 bases and J 5 bases, leaving 16 bases between the germline ends. The CDR3 consists of 15 residues. In nucleotides, the CDR3 is TGTGCCAGCAGGGCTCCCGGGACAATGACCGGGGAGCTGTTTTTT. Encoded protein: CASRAPGTMTGELFF.

This chain joins TRBV5-1 and TRBJ2-1; TRBD2 aligns across 10 bases. The CDR3 has 17 residues. Germline assignment: CDR1 SGHRS and CDR2 YFSETQ. The ends lost 0 bases at V and 4 bases at J; junction bases unmatched: 7. CDR3 region: CASSLGDSGGPYNEQFF. CDR3 nucleotides: TGCGCCAGCAGCTTGGGGGATAGCGGGGGGCCGTACAATGAGCAGTTCTTC.

By its share, this clonotype is large. This chain joins TRBV11-2 and TRBJ2-3; D not certain. There are 13 residues in the CDR3. V was clipped by 1 base and J by 2 bases, with 4 bases between them. Per germline, CDR1 SGHAT and CDR2 FQNNGV. CDR3 DNA: TGTGCCAGCAGCTTAGGGGCCACAGATACGCAGTATTTT. This sequence encodes CASSLGATDTQYF.

By proportion, this clonotype is medium-sized. This rearrangement joins TRBV14 to TRBJ1-3; D is unresolved. With 3 bases removed from V and 0 bases from J, the gap between germline ends came to 3 bases. Germline V lookup: CDR1 SGHDN, CDR2 FVKESK. This CDR3 is built from 13 residues. The CDR3 protein is CASSQGSGNTIYF. The CDR3 nucleotides read TGTGCCAGCAGCCAGGGCTCTGGAAACACCATATATTTT.

In its sample, this clonotype was seen many times. The chain links TRBV6-2 or TRBV6-3 to TRBJ2-7, with TRBD1 as a possible D gene (5 bases). Trimming pared 2 bases from V and 2 bases from J, leaving 13 bases between. Germline lookup yields CDR1 MNHEY and CDR2 SVGEGT. The CDR3 totals 15 residues. Written as DNA, the CDR3 is TGTGCCAGCAGTTACCGGTGGGGCGAACCCTACGAGCAGTACTTC. Its protein is CASSYRWGEPYEQYF.

The rearrangement links TRBV7-2 to TRBJ2-7, with D perhaps matching TRBD2 (5 bases). Trimming pared 1 base from V and 0 bases from J, leaving 7 bases between. The V gene's germline CDR1 is SGHTA and CDR2 FQGNSA. The CDR3 extends over 14 amino acids. The CDR3 DNA reads as TGTGCCAGCAGCTTAGGGCGGGTCTCCTACGAGCAGTACTTC. This sequence encodes CASSLGRVSYEQYF.